Included here is one TCR beta chain sequence, with context. No antigen is known for it. This record comes from a study of cytomegalovirus exposure and HLA in healthy donors. As for the donors, each was a healthy bone marrow donor. Trimming left V 0 bases short and J 5 bases short, with 4 bases between. The CDR3 is 12 residues long. Germline loops: CDR1 MDHEN, CDR2 SYDVKM. The PCR was carried out with 60 Vbeta primers and 13 Jbeta primers. Per the study methods: A later analysis tallied about 80 million unique TCR beta chains, 8.5 million to 11 million of them shared. Here immunoSEQ multiplex PCR was the method, and the copy in TCRdb shows in-frame clones only, minus some. The V and J calls and the clone size are those of that table, but D and trimming were determined from the DNA. The table includes a few hundred thousand clones, 70% to 85% detected once. Study-wide findings and caveats: A later analysis found that most CMV-associated TCR beta chains appeared HLA-restricted. CMV serostatus was the only recorded immune exposure for donors.

The sequence derives from a woman between 35 and 50 years old in good health and CMV-seronegative. The specimen was PBMCs. The chain carries TRBV28 and TRBJ1-2; D call uncertain. The CDR3 sequence is CASSLWEYGYTF. The CDR3 DNA reads TGTGCCAGCAGTTTATGGGAGTATGGCTACACCTTC.